The subject of this entry is one T cell receptor beta chain. What it binds is unknown. This specimen belongs to a study of cytomegalovirus exposure and HLA in healthy donors. At the level of the study: The same platform was used for the 130 or so validation repertoires and the 650 to 800 first-cohort repertoires, a later analysis reported. Broader study findings: Most TCR sequences were rare, but some public TCRs occurred in many donors. Cytomegalovirus-associated status was assigned to about 160 TCR beta chains. Subsequent analysis found a tendency for first-cohort TCR clusters to co-occur within the 90 to 150 validation repertoires.

TCRdb's copy holds only in-frame clones and misses some; the assay was immunoSEQ multiplex PCR. This table has about 160,000 clones, roughly 90% appearing once. The TCR comes from a woman aged 18-30 years in good health and CMV-seropositive. Sequenced input: PBMCs.

CDR3 nucleotides: TGTGCCAGCAGTGCGACTAGCGGGCGCCTAGTACACGAGAAGTACACAGATACGCAGTATTTT. This sequence encodes CASSATSGRLVHEKYTDTQYF. The rearrangement joins TRBV2 to TRBJ2-3; TRBD2 aligns across 10 bases. Germline loops: CDR1 SNHLY, CDR2 FYNNEI. Germline trimming cut 4 bases from V and 2 bases from J; bases unmatched to any gene: 21. This CDR3 region has 21 residues. Together with reference TRBV2 and TRBJ2-3, the CDR3 gives the full variable domain: EPEVTQTPSHQVTQMGQEVILRCVPISNHLYFYWYRQILGQKVEFLVSFYNNEISEKSEIFDDQFSVERPDGSNFTLKIRSTKLEDSAMYFCASSATSGRLVHEKYTDTQYFGPGTRLTVL.